The next 30 T cell receptor beta chains were all read from a single sample in a study of T-cell reconstitution after alpha-beta-depleted transplantation in children. Preparation of the TCRbeta library was carried out with unique molecular identifiers. Each CDR3 protein gets one entry after TCRdb re-called the PCR reads with MiXCR. In the table there are 750,000 to 950,000 distinct CDR3 sequences, approximately 15% of which are singletons. Sequenced material: PBMCs, mostly from graft donor cells, taken 360 days after TCRalphabeta/CD19-depleted stem cell transplant. These TCRs come from a male patient younger than 18 who had a stem cell transplant for acute lymphoblastic leukemia, so the T cells may come from the graft donor.

A few counts support this clonotype. This chain connects TRBV6-1 to TRBJ2-3; TRBD2 agrees at 7 bases. This CDR3 region has 16 residues. Germline assignment: CDR1 MNHNS and CDR2 SASEGT. V shed 1 base and J 6 bases; nucleotides not matched to a gene: 10. CDR3 protein: CASSEGPSGRGDTQYF. The CDR3 coding sequence is TGTGCCAGCAGTGAAGGTCCTAGCGGTCGCGGGGATACGCAGTATTTT.

CDR3 coding DNA: TGCGCCAGCAGCTTGGTTCCAACGAACACTGAAGCTTTCTTT. Translated, it gives CASSLVPTNTEAFF. This rearrangement joins TRBV5-1 to TRBJ1-1, with D unclear. Germline CDR1 and CDR2: SGHRS and YFSETQ. CDR3 length: 14 amino acids. Trimming pared 0 bases from V and 1 base from J, leaving 7 bases between.

This clonotype was seen at least ten times. The rearrangement joins TRBV10-3 to TRBJ2-1; D might be TRBD2 (6 bases). The germline gives CDR1 ENHRY, CDR2 SYGVKD. This CDR3 comprises 12 residues. V lost 6 bases to trimming and J lost 5 bases, with 8 bases between them. This CDR3 reads CAISQRDNEQFF. The CDR3 nucleotides read TGTGCCATCAGCCAGCGGGACAATGAGCAGTTCTTC.

CDR3 nucleotide sequence: TGCGCCAGCAGCCAAGTTACTCTTGAGCAGTACTTC. Amino acid sequence: CASSQVTLEQYF. The chain uses TRBV4-1 and TRBJ2-7, with D uncertain. Trimming left V 1 base short and J 7 bases short, with 8 bases between. Germline CDR1 reads MGHRA; CDR2 reads YSYEKL. The CDR3 totals 12 residues.

Many counts were recorded for this clonotype. This chain links TRBV13 with TRBJ1-2; unclear D gene. V was trimmed by 0 bases and J by 2 bases, leaving 1 base between them. This CDR3 has 12 amino acids. From germline, CDR1 is PRHDT and CDR2 FYEKMQ (reference sequence). The CDR3 DNA is TGTGCCAGCAGCTTAGGGAACTATGGCTACACCTTC. Its translation is CASSLGNYGYTF. The variable domain in full, completed from reference TRBV13 and TRBJ1-2, reads AAGVIQSPRHLIKEKRETATLKCYPIPRHDTVYWYQQGPGQDPQFLISFYEKMQSDKGSIPDRFSAQQFSDYHSELNMSSLELGDSALYFCASSLGNYGYTFGSGTRLTVV.

This clonotype was recorded a few times. The gene calls are TRBV30 and TRBJ2-7, with a weak D call TRBD2 (6 bases). The V end was cut by 5 bases, the J end by 4 bases, with 12 bases between. The CDR3 contains 12 residues. Germline CDR1 is GTSNPN and CDR2 is SVGIG (reference sequence). CDR3 residues: CAWGGGGYEQYF. DNA for the CDR3: TGTGCCTGGGGGGGAGGAGGGTACGAGCAGTACTTC.

This clonotype turned up a few times. The V and J genes are TRBV7-2 and TRBJ2-7; the match to TRBD2 covers 7 bases. J gave up 4 bases and V 0 bases, and 6 bases lay outside the gene matches. Per the germline V gene, CDR1 is SGHTA and CDR2 is FQGNSA. There are 15 residues in the CDR3. The chain's CDR3 is CASSLAPGLGYEQYF. The CDR3 DNA reads as TGTGCCAGCAGCTTAGCGCCCGGACTAGGGTACGAGCAGTACTTC.

This clonotype was picked up a small number of times. The V and J genes are TRBV12-3 or TRBV12-4 and TRBJ1-2, with unresolved D. Trimming shortened V by 5 bases and J by 2 bases, and 12 bases separated the two germline ends. The CDR3 contains 14 residues. The CDR3 DNA reads TGTGCCAGCAGTCCTCCACCCATAAACTATGGCTACACCTTC. Its translation is CASSPPPINYGYTF.

The V gene is TRBV2, the J gene TRBJ2-3; 7 bases map to TRBD1. Per germline, CDR1 SNHLY and CDR2 FYNNEI. The CDR3 covers 15 residues. The J segment lost 3 bases and the V segment lost 1 base, leaving 4 bases of the junction unmatched. The CDR3 reads CASSEEGAWTDTQYF. The CDR3 DNA reads as TGTGCCAGCAGTGAAGAGGGGGCTTGGACAGATACGCAGTATTTT.

The rearrangement links TRBV12-3 or TRBV12-4 to TRBJ2-7, with TRBD2 identical over 11 bases. V was clipped by 10 bases and J by 1 base; unmatched bases: 15. There are 17 residues in the CDR3. The CDR3 DNA is TGTGCCAACCCGGGACTAGCGGCCCCCGTGGGGTCCTACGAGCAGTACTTC. Translated, it gives CANPGLAAPVGSYEQYF.

The CDR3 region is CASSQEREVGYEQYF. DNA of the CDR3: TGTGCCAGCAGCCAAGAAAGAGAAGTCGGCTACGAGCAGTACTTC. The chain links TRBV14 to TRBJ2-7, with D unresolved. Germline lookup yields CDR1 SGHDN and CDR2 FVKESK. V lost 0 bases and J lost 3, with 12 bases in between. The CDR3 has 15 residues.

V is TRBV27 and J is TRBJ2-7, with D perhaps given as TRBD1 or TRBD2 (6 bases each). CDR1 and CDR2 (germline): MNHEY, SMNVEV (reference sequence). Trimming took 4 bases from V and 3 from J, leaving 13 bases between them. The CDR3 runs 14 residues. The CDR3 sequence is CASSSGDSFYEQYF. CDR3 nucleotides: TGTGCCAGCAGTTCAGGGGACTCATTCTACGAGCAGTACTTC.

The chain recombines TRBV2 with TRBJ2-7, with 7 positions matching TRBD2. The V and J ends lost 4 bases and 0 bases, in that order; junction bases with no gene match: 3. This CDR3 contains 14 residues. The germline CDR1 and CDR2 sequences are SNHLY and FYNNEI. The CDR3 DNA reads TGTGCCAGCAGTGCAAGGACTAGCTCCTACGAGCAGTACTTC. Translation gives CASSARTSSYEQYF.

This clonotype was observed a handful of times. The V gene is TRBV4-1, the J gene TRBJ2-7, with 10 positions matching TRBD2. Germline V CDR1 and CDR2: MGHRA, YSYEKL. Trimming took 4 bases from V and 4 from J; bases not matched to a gene: 4. This CDR3 is 14 amino acids long. This CDR3 is CASSPGLAKYEQYF. The CDR3 DNA is TGCGCCAGCAGCCCGGGACTAGCGAAGTACGAGCAGTACTTC.

This clonotype showed up many times. The chain is built from TRBV5-1 and TRBJ1-1; 10 bases agree with TRBD1. Looked up from germline, CDR1 is SGHRS and CDR2 is YFSETQ. J gave up 5 bases and V 4 bases, and 8 bases lay outside the gene matches. The CDR3 extends over 15 amino acids. The CDR3 DNA follows: TGCGCCAGCAGCCCGACAGGGGGCGAGCGGACTGAAGCTTTCTTT. Its protein product is CASSPTGGERTEAFF.

The chain is built from TRBV11-1 and TRBJ2-3, with a weak D call TRBD2 (6 bases). This CDR3 spans 20 amino acids. The V gene's germline CDR1 is SGHAT and CDR2 FQDESV (reference sequence). V was cut by 0 bases and J by 4 bases, with 26 bases left in between. CDR3 nucleotides: TGTGCCAGCAGCTTAGCCGCGCGAGGACTTGGAGGGGAGAGTCCAGATACGCAGTATTTT. Its protein product is CASSLAARGLGGESPDTQYF. The full variable domain, in which reference TRBV11-1 and TRBJ2-3 provide the parts outside the CDR3, is EAEVAQSPRYKITEKSQAVAFWCDPISGHATLYWYRQILGQGPELLVQFQDESVVDDSQLPKDRFSAERLKGVDSTLKIQPAELGDSAMYLCASSLAARGLGGESPDTQYFGPGTRLTVL.

The chain uses TRBV29-1 and TRBJ2-4, with D maybe TRBD2 (5 bases). Trimming removed 4 bases from V and 0 bases from J, with 16 bases in between. This CDR3 has 16 residues. Germline assignment: CDR1 SQVTM and CDR2 ANQGSEA. DNA for the CDR3: TGCAGCGTTGCAGTCGGGGTCAGACTAGCCAAAAACATTCAGTACTTC. Encoded protein: CSVAVGVRLAKNIQYF.

This clonotype was picked up many times. V and J are TRBV5-1 and TRBJ2-1; D not resolved. Trimming removed 0 bases from V and 10 bases from J, with 14 bases in between. Germline CDR1 SGHRS, CDR2 YFSETQ. There are 14 residues in the CDR3. The CDR3 reads CASSLARTQDEQFF. CDR3 nucleotides: TGCGCCAGCAGCTTGGCTAGGACCCAGGACGAGCAGTTCTTC.

This clonotype was counted only a few times. This chain connects TRBV20-1 to TRBJ2-5, with 9 bases aligning to TRBD2. After removal of 0 bases from V and 10 bases from J, the junction contained 9 bases not matched to a gene. The germline CDR1 and CDR2 sequences are DFQATT and SNEGSKA (reference sequence). The CDR3 is 14 amino acids. For the CDR3, the DNA is TGCAGTGCTAGAGATTTCTTAGCGGGGGATGTCCAGTACTTC. Translating it yields CSARDFLAGDVQYF.

There are a few counts of this clonotype. The chain links TRBV7-8 to TRBJ1-1; 7 positions agree with TRBD1. The CDR3 has 14 residues. The trim removed 1 base at V and 9 bases at J, leaving 8 bases unmatched. Germline-derived CDR1 and CDR2 are SGHVS and FQNEAQ. The CDR3 spells CASSLVLGQTKAFF. CDR3 DNA: TGTGCCAGCAGCTTAGTGTTGGGACAGACCAAAGCTTTCTTT.

The genes are TRBV7-2 and TRBJ2-2; TRBD2 agrees at 9 bases. Germline V lookup: CDR1 SGHTA, CDR2 FQGNSA. J was trimmed by 3 bases and V by 5 bases; bases with no gene match: 7. The CDR3 is 16 residues long. The CDR3 region has the DNA TGTGCCAGCAGCCTTACTAGCGGGTTCTACACCGGGGAGCTGTTTTTT. Translation gives CASSLTSGFYTGELFF.

This clonotype came up a few times. Here the CDR3 reads CSVGGGHYEQYF. Written as DNA, the CDR3 is TGCAGCGTTGGAGGGGGGCACTACGAGCAGTACTTC. This chain uses TRBV29-1 with TRBJ2-7; D assignment may be TRBD1 or TRBD2 (6 bases each). Deletions cut 4 bases from V and 3 bases from J, with 10 bases between. Germline values: CDR1 SQVTM, CDR2 ANQGSEA. This CDR3 is built from 12 residues.

This clonotype was seen a single time. The chain joins TRBV5-1 to TRBJ2-3; 8 nucleotides agree with TRBD2. CDR1 and CDR2 from the germline V gene are SGHRS and YFSETQ. This CDR3 region has 18 residues. V lost 0 bases to trimming and J lost 0 bases; unmatched junction nucleotides: 9. In DNA, the CDR3 is TGCGCCAGCAGCTTGGTTGCTAGCGGGTTGACTAGCACAGATACGCAGTATTTT. Translation: CASSLVASGLTSTDTQYF.

The J gene is TRBJ2-2, the V gene TRBV5-1; 7 bases are a match to TRBD2. J lost 5 bases, V lost 0 bases, and 4 bases had no gene match. This CDR3 contains 15 residues. CDR1 and CDR2 from the germline V gene are SGHRS and YFSETQ. DNA of the CDR3: TGCGCCAGCAGCTTGGGGAGCGGGGAGACCGGGGAGCTGTTTTTT. This sequence encodes CASSLGSGETGELFF.

The V and J genes are TRBV14 and TRBJ2-2; TRBD2 aligns across 11 bases. After removal of 5 bases from V and 5 bases from J, the junction contained 4 bases not matched to a gene. Germline lookup yields CDR1 SGHDN and CDR2 FVKESK. This CDR3 has 15 amino acids. CDR3 sequence reads: CASSGTSGMTGELFF. Here the CDR3 DNA reads TGTGCCAGCAGCGGGACTAGCGGAATGACCGGGGAGCTGTTTTTT.

This clonotype has just a few counts. The gene calls are TRBV29-1 and TRBJ2-7; maybe TRBD2 (5 bases). Germline values: CDR1 SQVTM, CDR2 ANQGSEA. V dropped 3 bases and J dropped 0 bases, with 9 bases sitting between them. CDR3 length: 13 residues. In DNA form, the CDR3 reads TGCAGCGTTGAGGTAGGGAGCTCCTACGAGCAGTACTTC. This translates into CSVEVGSSYEQYF.

In this sample, this clonotype turned up a few times. The chain has TRBV4-1 and TRBJ2-7; either TRBD1 or TRBD2 may fit D (5 bases each). V was clipped by 0 bases and J by 4 bases, with 25 bases between them. CDR1 MGHRA and CDR2 YSYEKL come from the germline V gene. The CDR3 loop spans 19 amino acids. DNA for the CDR3: TGCGCCAGCAGCCAAGATTTGGGGGTCGGGTTTTTGAGATCATACGAGCAGTACTTC. It specifies CASSQDLGVGFLRSYEQYF.

The genes are TRBV20-1 and TRBJ1-5; tentative D call: TRBD1 (5 bases). V was cut by 3 bases and J by 6 bases, with 15 bases left in between. Germline values: CDR1 DFQATT, CDR2 SNEGSKA (reference sequence). The CDR3 loop spans 14 amino acids. The CDR3 DNA follows: TGCAGTGCTAGGGTACTATCAGGGTTTCAGCCCCAGCATTTT. Its translation: CSARVLSGFQPQHF.

This clonotype was picked up many times. This rearrangement joins TRBV5-1 to TRBJ2-2; TRBD1 might be the D (6 bases). The germline V gene encodes CDR1 SGHRS and CDR2 YFSETQ. This CDR3 has 13 residues. V was pared by 0 bases and J by 7 bases, with 7 bases between. The CDR3 DNA follows: TGCGCCAGCAGCTTGGCCAGGGGCGGGGAGCTGTTTTTT. Protein: CASSLARGGELFF.

The chain is built from TRBV12-3 or TRBV12-4 and TRBJ2-1; a weak D match, TRBD2 (5 bases). The germline V and J ends were trimmed by 7 bases and 6 bases, with 16 bases remaining between them. There are 14 residues in the CDR3. CDR3 in DNA: TGTGCCAGCATCGACCACAGCGGTCCCAATGAGCAGTTCTTC. Its translation: CASIDHSGPNEQFF.